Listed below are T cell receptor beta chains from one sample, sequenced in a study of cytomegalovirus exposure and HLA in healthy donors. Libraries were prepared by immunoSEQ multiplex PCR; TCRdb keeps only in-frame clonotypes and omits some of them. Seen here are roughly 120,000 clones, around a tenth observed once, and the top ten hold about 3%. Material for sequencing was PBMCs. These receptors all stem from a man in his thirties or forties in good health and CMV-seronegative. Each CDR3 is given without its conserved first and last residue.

CDR3aa: ASSPSAGDSYEQY
v_gene: TRBV18
len: 13

CDR3aa: SVAPGGASNYGYT
v_gene: TRBV29-1
len: 13

CDR3aa: ASRLGAEAF
v_gene: TRBV4-1
len: 9

CDR3aa: ASSQGTPNEQY
v_gene: TRBV7-9
len: 11

CDR3aa: ASSQDQNNEQF
v_gene: TRBV4-3
len: 11

CDR3aa: ASSFNTDTQY
v_gene: TRBV5-4
len: 10

CDR3aa: ASSQDLGQTPSQPQH
v_gene: TRBV4-3
len: 15

CDR3aa: ASSVGSGRGEQY
v_gene: TRBV5-1
len: 12

CDR3aa: ASSPNRDNSYEQY
v_gene: TRBV21-1
len: 13

CDR3aa: ASSQDRQTNEKLF
v_gene: TRBV4-3
len: 13

CDR3aa: ASSLDPGGYEQY
v_gene: TRBV27
len: 12

CDR3aa: ASSPSPGRNYGYT
v_gene: TRBV27
len: 13

CDR3aa: ASRGAYSTDTQY
v_gene: TRBV5-1
len: 12

CDR3aa: ASSLYGAEQY
v_gene: TRBV28
len: 10

CDR3aa: ASSSDRQGVLNYGYT
v_gene: TRBV28
len: 15

CDR3aa: ASSRGTGPGD
v_gene: TRBV11-2
len: 10

CDR3aa: ASSLEQNTEAF
v_gene: TRBV7-6
len: 11

CDR3aa: ASSPLAGGTRELF
v_gene: TRBV14
len: 13

CDR3aa: ASSSIAGDSETQY
v_gene: TRBV11-2
len: 13

CDR3aa: ASSPHEGSEQF
v_gene: TRBV7-6
len: 11

CDR3aa: ASSEGTSGQETQY
v_gene: TRBV6-4
len: 13

CDR3aa: ATLGKETQY
v_gene: TRBV27
len: 9

CDR3aa: ASSVSHNSPLH
v_gene: TRBV9
len: 11

CDR3aa: ASSSRGRGRYNEQF
v_gene: TRBV7-2
len: 14

CDR3aa: ASTFPTDTQY
v_gene: TRBV28
len: 10

CDR3aa: ASRNRQGNSPLH
v_gene: TRBV7-9
len: 12

CDR3aa: ASSLAGGLYEQY
v_gene: TRBV19
len: 12

CDR3aa: ASSTRRGGDEQY
v_gene: TRBV7-9
len: 12

CDR3aa: ASSSGGVGYT
v_gene: TRBV6-5
len: 10

CDR3aa: ASSLSPGTGGVGELF
v_gene: TRBV9
len: 15